The 5 T cell receptor beta chains in this list originate from one sample, sequenced in a study of T cell clones after liver transplantation. The method was immunoSEQ multiplex PCR; TCRdb's version includes in-frame clones alone and lacks a portion of them. The table includes 15,000 to 20,000 clones, approximately 80% detected once. This specimen was CD8+ T cells from blood, taken about 50 months after liver transplant. These receptors were obtained from a human patient who received a liver transplant. T cells may partly derive from the graft donor.

The V call is TRBV2, the J call TRBJ2-1, with D possibly being TRBD2 (5 bases). Germline CDR1 SNHLY, CDR2 FYNNEI. Trimming took 6 bases from V and 0 from J, leaving 12 bases between them. This CDR3 region has 15 residues. CDR3 in DNA: TGTGCCAGCAGAGTTACTAGTAGCTCCTACAATGAGCAGTTCTTC. Its translation is CASRVTSSSYNEQFF.

V gene TRBV6-4 combines with J gene TRBJ1-5; D gene uncertain. Germline V gene sequence: CDR1 MRHNA, CDR2 SNTAGT. The V and J ends lost 4 bases and 1 base respectively, with 11 bases between them. CDR3 length: 15 amino acids. CDR3 coding DNA: TGTGCCAGCAGTGTGAGAGGGAAAAGCAATCAGCCCCAGCATTTT. This encodes CASSVRGKSNQPQHF.

V and J are TRBV28 and TRBJ2-2; TRBD1 agrees at 8 bases. This CDR3 comprises 13 residues. V dropped 5 bases and J dropped 8; count of bases not matched to a gene: 4. The germline CDR1 and CDR2 sequences are MDHEN and SYDVKM. The DNA for the CDR3 is TGTGCCAGCAGTCCCCAGGGGGCTGGGGAGCTGTTTTTT. It is translated as CASSPQGAGELFF. The full variable domain, in which reference TRBV28 and TRBJ2-2 provide the parts outside the CDR3, is DVKVTQSSRYLVKRTGEKVFLECVQDMDHENMFWYRQDPGLGLRLIYFSYDVKMKEKGDIPEGYSVSREKKERFSLILESASTNQTSMYLCASSPQGAGELFFGEGSRLTVL.

The chain recombines TRBV4-3 with TRBJ2-1; 13 nucleotides agree with TRBD2. The CDR3 is 17 residues long. V gave up 1 base and J gave up 2 bases; unmatched junction bases: 2. From germline, CDR1 is LGHNA and CDR2 YSLEER. CDR3 nucleotides: TGCGCCAGCAGCCAAGCACTAGCGGGAGGGCCCTACAATGAGCAGTTCTTC. Amino acids: CASSQALAGGPYNEQFF.

This rearrangement joins TRBV15 to TRBJ2-1; 7 nucleotides match TRBD1. The length of the CDR3 is 15 residues. V trimming: 5 bases; J trimming: 3 bases; junction bases outside the gene matches: 7. Per the germline V gene, CDR1 is LNHNV and CDR2 is YYDKDF (reference sequence). This CDR3 reads CATSLTGVNYNEQFF. The CDR3 DNA reads TGTGCCACCAGCCTCACAGGGGTTAACTACAATGAGCAGTTCTTC. The variable domain in full, with the rest retrieved from reference TRBV15 and TRBJ2-1, is DAMVIQNPRYQVTQFGKPVTLSCSQTLNHNVMYWYQQKSSQAPKLLFHYYDKDFNNEADTPDNFQSRRPNTSFCFLDIRSPGLGDTAMYLCATSLTGVNYNEQFFGPGTRLTVL.